A single sample gave rise to the 9 T cell receptor beta chains below, sequenced in a study of OX40 agonist ivuxolimab in advanced cancers. The assay was immunoSEQ multiplex PCR, and TCRdb's table has in-frame clones only and misses some. The table has 40,000 to 45,000 clones, approximately 90% seen once; the top ten hold 6%. Sample: CD4+ or CD8+ T cells sorted from blood, taken in a trial of the OX40 agonist ivuxolimab. The receptors derive from an adult with an advanced solid tumor such as melanoma, head and neck, liver or kidney cancer.

The genes are TRBV5-6 and TRBJ2-1, with D possibly TRBD1 on 6 matching bases. V was shortened by 4 bases and J by 0 bases, with 11 bases between the two germline ends. The germline gives CDR1 SGHDT, CDR2 YYEEEE. The CDR3 has 15 amino acids. This chain's CDR3 is CASSLQGISYNEQFF. CDR3 DNA sequence: TGTGCCAGCAGCCTTCAGGGGATCTCCTACAATGAGCAGTTCTTC.

This rearrangement joins TRBV28 to TRBJ2-3; TRBD1 aligns across 8 bases. V trimming: 5 bases; J trimming: 3 bases; junction bases outside the gene matches: 16. CDR3 length: 18 residues. Germline CDR1 reads MDHEN; CDR2 reads SYDVKM. CDR3 coding DNA: TGTGCCAGCAGTCCTCAGGGGGCATCCTCTCTTCGGACAGATACGCAGTATTTT. Amino acid sequence: CASSPQGASSLRTDTQYF. The full variable domain, completed using reference TRBV28 and TRBJ2-3, is DVKVTQSSRYLVKRTGEKVFLECVQDMDHENMFWYRQDPGLGLRLIYFSYDVKMKEKGDIPEGYSVSREKKERFSLILESASTNQTSMYLCASSPQGASSLRTDTQYFGPGTRLTVL.

The chain joins TRBV30 to TRBJ2-7; perhaps D is TRBD1 or TRBD2 (5 bases each). Germline CDR1 is GTSNPN and CDR2 is SVGIG (reference sequence). Trimming took 3 bases from V and 2 from J, leaving 14 bases between them. CDR3 length: 14 residues. CDR3 sequence reads: CAWSPDGTPYEQYF. The CDR3 bases are TGTGCCTGGAGCCCGGACGGGACCCCCTACGAGCAGTACTTC.

The J gene is TRBJ2-7, the V gene TRBV29-1; TRBD2 matches at 8 bases. The V gene's germline CDR1 is SQVTM and CDR2 ANQGSEA. The CDR3 covers 14 residues. The V and J ends lost 4 bases and 3 bases, in that order; junction bases with no gene match: 8. The CDR3 bases are TGCAGCGTTGGGCTAGCGGGTAGTGTCTACGAGCAGTACTTC. Protein sequence: CSVGLAGSVYEQYF.

The rearrangement uses TRBV10-3 and TRBJ2-3, with D possibly TRBD1 on 5 matching bases. The CDR3 length is 16 residues. Germline CDR1 reads ENHRY; CDR2 reads SYGVKD. V lost 3 bases to trimming and J lost 3 bases, with 16 bases between them. The CDR3 region has the DNA TGTGCCATCAGTGATCTCGCTGGGGCTACTACAGATACGCAGTATTTT. It yields the protein CAISDLAGATTDTQYF.

The chain combines TRBV4-1 with TRBJ2-4, with D perhaps TRBD1 or TRBD2 (5 bases each). The CDR3 runs 18 residues. Trimming took 3 bases from V and 1 from J, leaving 19 bases between them. Per the germline V gene, CDR1 is MGHRA and CDR2 is YSYEKL. CDR3 nucleotides: TGCGCCAGCAGCCATGCTCGAGGGGTGCCCGTGGCCAAAAACATTCAGTACTTC. Amino acid sequence: CASSHARGVPVAKNIQYF.

The chain joins TRBV6-1 to TRBJ2-5; 9 bases fit TRBD1. The V gene end was trimmed by 1 base and the J gene end by 2 bases; junction bases not matched to a gene: 5. CDR3 size: 16 residues. Germline V gene sequence: CDR1 MNHNS, CDR2 SASEGT. This CDR3 is CASSEGGTGRQETQYF. CDR3 coding DNA: TGTGCCAGCAGTGAAGGAGGGACAGGGCGTCAAGAGACCCAGTACTTC.

This chain uses TRBV27 with TRBJ1-5, with a possible D match to TRBD1 (6 bases). V was trimmed by 3 bases and J by 7 bases, leaving 10 bases between them. Germline CDR1 is MNHEY and CDR2 is SMNVEV (reference sequence). The CDR3 is 13 amino acids. The CDR3 bases are TGTGCCAGCAGTTTTACGGGACAACAGCCCCAGCATTTT. It codes for CASSFTGQQPQHF.

On this clone itself: In the same sample, other DNA sequences code for this CDR3. The chain couples TRBV18 to TRBJ2-7; D gene uncertain. V dropped 3 bases and J dropped 0 bases, with 9 bases sitting between them. CDR3 size: 14 residues. Germline CDR1 and CDR2: KGHSH and LQKENI. Here the CDR3 DNA reads TGTGCCAGCTCACCGCCGGGTCTCTCCTACGAGCAGTACTTC. The encoded protein is CASSPPGLSYEQYF.